Sequencing of this T cell receptor (beta chain) was carried out in a study of blood T cells in healthy people across ages. Then a second PCR, running roughly 7 to 11 cycles, was carried out with a sample-barcoded 5' primer and a J-beta primer mix. Unique molecular identifiers of 12 random nucleotides labeled each cDNA. All samples yielded 2.5 million or more CDR3-containing paired-end reads. TCRdb passed the 5' RACE reads through MiXCR, listing each CDR3 protein once. The table includes about 1,500,000 distinct CDR3 sequences, 28% detected once. Germline V gene sequence: CDR1 SGHTA, CDR2 FQGTGA. The CDR3 consists of 18 residues. The V and J ends lost 5 bases and 0 bases, in that order; junction bases with no gene match: 10. Points from the study as a whole: In long-lived donors, naive CD4+ cell counts and diversity exceeded those of aged donors.

Notes on this clonotype: Its target is not known.

This receptor was taken from a woman in her 30s in good health. The sample comprised blood. V usage is TRBV7-3 and J usage is TRBJ2-2; 9 nucleotides match TRBD2. CDR3 DNA sequence: TGTGCCAGCAGCCCCCTGCGGGGGGGCCCCTCGAACACCGGGGAGCTGTTTTTT. This sequence encodes CASSPLRGGPSNTGELFF.